Sequencing of this T cell receptor beta chain was carried out in a study of blood T cell repertoires in COVID-19. Study in general: Both acute and convalescent COVID-19 samples were obtained from the United States, Italy and Spain. Sources were T cells, B-cell-depleted T cells, or PBMCs; the material itself was cDNA or gDNA.

Authors' data handling: Amplification of reference gene primers was used by the study to estimate nucleated cell counts. Libraries were prepared by immunoSEQ multiplex PCR; TCRdb keeps only in-frame clonotypes and omits some of them. V and J calls and clone size come straight from that table; D and trimming were deduced from the DNA. The sample has 69,000 or so clones, around 91% seen once. The V end was cut by 6 bases, the J end by 6 bases, with 18 bases between. This CDR3 contains 14 residues. CDR1 and CDR2 (germline): MNHNY, SVGAGI (reference sequence). The chain couples TRBV6-6 to TRBJ2-7; D is possibly TRBD1 (6 bases). The specimen sequenced was peripheral blood. The TCR comes from a man aged 50 or older with acute or convalescent COVID-19. The CDR3 loop is CASSTGLQGREQYF. Here the CDR3 DNA reads TGTGCCAGCAGCACTGGACTCCAGGGGCGCGAGCAGTACTTC.